These T cell receptor beta chains were read from a single sample in a study of T cell responses to AZD1222 COVID-19 vaccine. Profiling relied on immunoSEQ multiplex PCR, and the TCRdb table lists in-frame clones only, not all of them. The table shows roughly 120,000 clones, with around nine tenths occurring only once. The sample was peripheral blood, taken 28 days after the second AZD1222 dose. These TCRs come from an adult who received the AZD1222 COVID-19 vaccine. The CDR3 runs from the conserved cysteine through the conserved F or W. D genes are given only for firm matches.

TRBD2,TRBV18,CASSTPRRGAYEQYF
TRBD1,TRBV2,CASSGQGAYREPQHF
-,TRBV3-1/TRBV3-2,CASSQPRDSSTDTQYF
-,TRBV27,CASSLAGNQPQHF
-,TRBV3-1/TRBV3-2,CASSRRGTEAFF
-,TRBV5-4,CASSLWGRGNTGELFF
-,TRBV6-4,CASSREFNEKLFF
TRBD2,TRBV5-1,CASSPDGGEASEQYF
-,TRBV28,CASAAGDGNTIYF
TRBD1,TRBV7-6,CASSRTGGGEQYF
TRBD2,TRBV27,CASTLVSGSFGYNEQFF
-,TRBV11-3,CASSLYGPRSGYTF
-,TRBV9,CASSEDRSSYEQYF
TRBD2,TRBV4-1,CASSQVLAGGEETQYF
-,TRBV27,CASSASSGANVLTF
-,TRBV27,CASSLSIGAGELFF
TRBD1,TRBV2,CASSPLTGTNTEAFF
TRBD1,TRBV5-1,CASSPGQEGNQPQHF
TRBD1,TRBV6-5,CASRTGGTNEKLFF
-,TRBV5-1,CASSLEGRGGPGYTF
-,TRBV7-9,CASSFRPDGYTF
-,TRBV10-2,CASHREGTEAFF
-,TRBV10-3,CAISEQATDFNYGYTF
TRBD2,TRBV4-2,CASSQRLAGSGETQYF
TRBD2,TRBV5-1,CASSLLAGKQETQYF
-,TRBV4-1,CASSQDLRYNSPLHF
-,TRBV7-2,CASSLERNQPQHF
-,TRBV2,CASSGYEKLFF
-,TRBV11-2,CASSFPRQDSVNTEAFF
-,TRBV11-3,CASSSGERRKETQYF
-,TRBV28,CASSFLLRGEVSEAFF
TRBD1,TRBV10-2,CASTRDSVYGYTF
-,TRBV11-3,CASSLGPGREQYF
TRBD2,TRBV5-6,CASRPAGVSGEQYF
TRBD1,TRBV7-9,CASSSRGQSSGNTIYF
-,TRBV24-1,CATSDPVGGDRIYEQYF
TRBD1,TRBV27,CASSLQGANYGYTF
TRBD1,TRBV18,CASSDRGTEAFF
-,TRBV11-3,CASSLAGVSYEQYF
-,TRBV9,CASSVGQPLEEKLFF
-,TRBV4-1,CASSQGGAKEWSGYTF
-,TRBV5-4,CASSAVQGLETQYF
TRBD1,TRBV19,CASSGRTGGLMAQPQHF
TRBD1,TRBV7-9,CASRRGTGFSPLHF
TRBD1,TRBV24-1,CATSDSGQATYTQYF
TRBD1,TRBV29-1,CSVAGTGGSNEQYF
-,TRBV6-9,CAHTVGGVHYGYTF
-,TRBV18,CASSLIENEKLFF
-,TRBV5-4,CASSLAGGRAYNEQFF
-,TRBV14,CASSQEGIRPGAGNTIYF
-,TRBV6-2/TRBV6-3,CASSYMIGTYEQYF
-,TRBV6-5,CASWARYNEQFF
TRBD2,TRBV7-8,CASSSSRLAGGYNEQFF
TRBD2,TRBV10-3,CAISVGTSGIYEQYF
TRBD1,TRBV18,CASSQSRDRGTNQPQHF